The 27 T cell receptor beta chains in this list originate from one sample, sequenced in a study of T cells after yellow fever vaccination. TCRdb re-derived calls from the 5' RACE reads in MiXCR, one entry per CDR3 protein. Of around 550,000 distinct CDR3 sequences in the sample, under 25% were seen once. The material sequenced was PBMCs, taken 15 days after the yellow fever booster vaccination. These receptors were obtained from a man aged 25-45 years who received the YFV17D yellow fever vaccine.

This clonotype was detected only a few times. The rearrangement uses TRBV3-1 and TRBJ2-5; 7 nucleotides align to TRBD2. V was pared by 3 bases and J by 2 bases, with 3 bases of the junction left unmatched. The CDR3 loop spans 14 amino acids. Germline lookup yields CDR1 LGHDT and CDR2 YNNKEL (reference sequence). The CDR3 region is CASSQRAGQETQYF. Here the CDR3 DNA reads TGTGCCAGCAGCCAGAGAGCGGGGCAAGAGACCCAGTACTTC.

This rearrangement joins TRBV4-3 to TRBJ1-4; 7 bases agree with TRBD1. Trimming cost V 0 bases and J 13 bases; bases outside gene matches: 8. Germline V gene lookup returns CDR1 LGHNA and CDR2 YSLEER. This CDR3 is 14 amino acids long. Here the CDR3 reads CASSQDLSRGGLFF. DNA for the CDR3: TGCGCCAGCAGCCAAGATTTGTCCAGGGGGGGACTGTTTTTT.

V and J are TRBV7-2 and TRBJ2-5; TRBD2 matches 14 bases. V gave up 5 bases and J gave up 6 bases; unmatched junction bases: 2. This CDR3 comprises 14 residues. Germline V gene sequence: CDR1 SGHTA, CDR2 FQGNSA. CDR3 sequence reads: CASSRTSGRKTQYF. CDR3 bases: TGTGCCAGCAGCCGGACTAGCGGGAGGAAGACCCAGTACTTC.

J is TRBJ1-2 and V is TRBV20-1; a weak D match, TRBD1 (6 bases). V was cut by 6 bases and J by 0 bases, with 17 bases left in between. Germline loops: CDR1 DFQATT, CDR2 SNEGSKA (reference sequence). CDR3 length: 15 residues. CDR3 loop: CSARGGGDANYGYTF. The CDR3 DNA reads as TGCAGTGCGCGAGGGGGAGGAGACGCTAACTATGGCTACACCTTC.

This clonotype occurred a few times. The CDR3 is CASSQDHQRGRATDTQYF. The DNA of the CDR3 is TGCGCCAGCAGCCAAGATCATCAGCGGGGGCGAGCGACAGATACGCAGTATTTT. This rearrangement joins TRBV4-3 to TRBJ2-3; 8 bases align to TRBD2. The germline V gene encodes CDR1 LGHNA and CDR2 YSLEER. The CDR3 length is 18 residues. J gave up 3 bases and V 0 bases, and 11 bases lay outside the gene matches.

This clonotype was counted between two and nine times. This chain connects TRBV7-2 to TRBJ1-1; D is unclear. Germline-derived CDR1 and CDR2 are SGHTA and FQGNSA. V lost 6 bases and J 1 base, leaving 12 bases between the germline ends. CDR3 length: 14 amino acids. This chain's CDR3 is CASSWTDGNTEAFF. DNA of the CDR3: TGTGCCAGCAGTTGGACCGACGGGAACACTGAAGCTTTCTTT.

The chain is built from TRBV9 and TRBJ1-1, with D tentatively TRBD1 (6 bases). This CDR3 is 15 amino acids long. Trimming removed 2 bases at V and 1 base at J, with 12 bases between. Germline CDR1 and CDR2: SGDLS and YYNGEE. Here the CDR3 reads CASSVGGRENTEAFF. In DNA, the CDR3 is TGTGCCAGCAGCGTCGGGGGCCGGGAGAACACTGAAGCTTTCTTT.

This clonotype showed up just a few times. The chain is built from TRBV29-1 and TRBJ2-7, with D maybe TRBD1 (5 bases). The length of the CDR3 is 12 residues. The germline V and J ends were trimmed by 4 bases and 5 bases, with 12 bases remaining between them. The germline V gene has CDR1 SQVTM and CDR2 ANQGSEA. CDR3 coding DNA: TGCAGCGTTGTCAGGGCGCACGACGAGCAGTACTTC. The encoded protein is CSVVRAHDEQYF.

The chain couples TRBV20-1 to TRBJ2-1; D unresolved. This CDR3 is built from 14 residues. Between the trimmed V and J ends, which lost 0 bases and 2 bases, there was a span of 8 bases. The germline V gene encodes CDR1 DFQATT and CDR2 SNEGSKA (reference sequence). The CDR3 reads CSARDFYTYNEQFF. CDR3 DNA: TGCAGTGCTAGAGATTTCTATACCTACAATGAGCAGTTCTTC.

The chain combines TRBV19 with TRBJ2-1; the match to TRBD2 covers 16 bases. V lost 6 bases, J lost 5 bases, and 7 bases stayed unmatched. This CDR3 spans 17 amino acids. The germline CDR1 and CDR2 sequences are LNHDA and SQIVND (reference sequence). The CDR3 protein is CASSRKGLAGGNNEQFF. The DNA of the CDR3 is TGTGCCAGTAGCCGAAAGGGACTAGCGGGAGGGAACAATGAGCAGTTCTTC. The whole variable domain, remainder taken from reference TRBV19 and TRBJ2-1, is DGGITQSPKYLFRKEGQNVTLSCEQNLNHDAMYWYRQDPGQGLRLIYYSQIVNDFQKGDIAEGYSVSREKKESFPLTVTSAQKNPTAFYLCASSRKGLAGGNNEQFFGPGTRLTVL.

This chain joins TRBV7-3 and TRBJ2-1, with D maybe TRBD1 (6 bases). Trimming took off 6 bases at V and 6 bases at J, with 15 bases between the two ends. This CDR3 has 14 amino acids. The V gene's germline CDR1 is SGHTA and CDR2 FQGTGA. CDR3 protein: CASSPGRGSNEQFF. The CDR3 DNA is TGTGCCAGCAGTCCGGGCAGGGGAAGCAATGAGCAGTTCTTC.

This clonotype showed up just a few times. This chain links TRBV9 with TRBJ2-7, with D possibly TRBD1 on 6 matching bases. V lost 0 bases, J lost 3 bases, and 13 bases lay in between. CDR1 and CDR2 (germline): SGDLS, YYNGEE. The CDR3 is made up of 15 amino acids. The CDR3 loop is CASSVGAGDNYEQYF. The CDR3 DNA follows: TGTGCCAGCAGCGTAGGGGCAGGGGATAACTACGAGCAGTACTTC.

The chain carries TRBV20-1 and TRBJ2-7; perhaps TRBD1 as D (6 bases). The length of the CDR3 is 15 residues. Germline values: CDR1 DFQATT, CDR2 SNEGSKA (reference sequence). Trimming took off 2 bases at V and 4 bases at J, with 18 bases between the two ends. In DNA, the CDR3 is TGCAGTGCTAGATCCGCCGTCACAGGGTCGTACGAGCAGTACTTC. It codes for CSARSAVTGSYEQYF.

The chain joins TRBV6-1 to TRBJ1-2; D is perhaps TRBD1 (5 bases). Trimming pared 5 bases from V and 7 bases from J, leaving 20 bases between. Germline CDR1 is MNHNS and CDR2 is SASEGT. This CDR3 has 15 residues. The CDR3, as DNA: TGTGCCAGCAGTCCTTTCCCCTCGGGACTAAGTGGCTACACCTTC. Its translation: CASSPFPSGLSGYTF.

The chain employs TRBV20-1 and TRBJ2-5; D tentatively reads TRBD1 or TRBD2 (5 bases each). The CDR3 is 14 amino acids. V lost 2 bases and J lost 8, with 18 bases in between. Germline CDR1 is DFQATT and CDR2 is SNEGSKA (reference sequence). CDR3 in amino acids: CSARSEGTIGTQYF. CDR3 in DNA: TGCAGTGCTAGATCCGAGGGGACCATAGGAACCCAGTACTTC.

There are a few counts of this clonotype. The chain employs TRBV28 and TRBJ1-5, with a possible D match to TRBD1 (5 bases). From germline, CDR1 is MDHEN and CDR2 SYDVKM. This CDR3 spans 13 amino acids. The V gene lost 5 bases and the J gene lost 6 bases, with 11 bases spanning the gap. Here the CDR3 reads CASSIRGGQPQHF. The CDR3 nucleotides read TGTGCCAGCAGTATTAGGGGAGGTCAGCCCCAGCATTTT.

The gene calls are TRBV20-1 and TRBJ2-7; D is possibly TRBD1 (5 bases). The CDR3 contains 15 residues. V dropped 5 bases and J dropped 3 bases, with 20 bases sitting between them. CDR1 is DFQATT and CDR2 is SNEGSKA in the germline V gene (reference sequence). The CDR3 loop is CSARRIDKGHYEQYF. In DNA, the CDR3 is TGCAGTGCTCGCCGGATCGACAAGGGGCACTACGAGCAGTACTTC.

This clonotype was counted only a few times. V gene TRBV28 combines with J gene TRBJ2-1, with D possibly matching TRBD2 (5 bases). The V gene lost 6 bases and the J gene lost 6 bases, with 21 bases spanning the gap. Germline assignment: CDR1 MDHEN and CDR2 SYDVKM. The CDR3 length is 16 residues. CDR3 DNA: TGTGCCAGCAGCACACCTATCGAGGGTATCCTCAATGAGCAGTTCTTC. This translates into CASSTPIEGILNEQFF.

This clonotype was recorded a few times. This chain uses TRBV27 with TRBJ2-1; 12 bases line up with TRBD2. Trimming at V came to 5 bases and at J to 12 bases, leaving 14 bases not matched to a gene. CDR1 is MNHEY and CDR2 is SMNVEV in the germline V gene (reference sequence). This CDR3 has 16 amino acids. CDR3 sequence (DNA): TGTGCCAGCAGTCCAGCGAGGACTAGCGGGACACGAGGGCAGTTCTTC. Translated, it gives CASSPARTSGTRGQFF.

This clonotype occurred a few times. This rearrangement joins TRBV30 to TRBJ2-6; maybe TRBD2 (5 bases). The V end was cut by 4 bases, the J end by 0 bases, with 10 bases between. Per the germline V gene, CDR1 is GTSNPN and CDR2 is SVGIG (reference sequence). This CDR3 is 15 amino acids long. The CDR3 region is CAWNEGLSGANVLTF. CDR3 nucleotide sequence: TGTGCCTGGAATGAGGGCCTCTCTGGGGCCAACGTCCTGACTTTC. Filled out from reference TRBV30 and TRBJ2-6, the complete variable domain reads SQTIHQWPATLVQPVGSPLSLECTVEGTSNPNLYWYRQAAGRGLQLLFYSVGIGQISSEVPQNLSASRPQDRQFILSSKKLLLSDSGFYLCAWNEGLSGANVLTFGAGSRLTVL.

This clonotype was picked up a small number of times. This rearrangement joins TRBV12-3 or TRBV12-4 to TRBJ2-3; D remains ambiguous. The CDR3 extends over 13 amino acids. The V gene lost 4 bases and the J gene lost 3 bases, with 8 bases spanning the gap. The CDR3 DNA sequence: TGTGCCAGCAGTTCCGCCATTACAGATACGCAGTATTTT. Its translation is CASSSAITDTQYF.

The sample holds many counts of this clonotype. The chain is built from TRBV3-1 and TRBJ2-7; 7 bases agree with TRBD1. The CDR3 is made up of 13 amino acids. Germline-derived CDR1 and CDR2 are LGHDT and YNNKEL (reference sequence). Trimming at V came to 4 bases and at J to 7 bases, leaving 7 bases not matched to a gene. Here the CDR3 DNA reads TGTGCCAGCAGCCCGACAGGGCTTGGGGAGCAGTACTTC. Amino acids: CASSPTGLGEQYF.

This clonotype was recorded a few times. V usage is TRBV12-3 or TRBV12-4 and J usage is TRBJ1-1; no clear D gene. The length of the CDR3 is 12 residues. V shed 2 bases and J shed 6 bases, with 7 bases lying between them. CDR3 DNA sequence: TGTGCCAGCAGTTTAAGTCCCGCTGAAGCTTTCTTT. Amino acid sequence: CASSLSPAEAFF.

The V gene is TRBV3-1, the J gene TRBJ2-5, with 11 bases that match TRBD2. The CDR3 length is 16 residues. Germline lookup yields CDR1 LGHDT and CDR2 YNNKEL (reference sequence). With 8 bases clipped from V and 2 bases from J, the junction kept 10 bases outside the gene matches. CDR3 amino acids: CASCLQGLAVQETQYF. The CDR3 region has the DNA TGTGCCAGCTGCCTTCAGGGACTAGCGGTACAAGAGACCCAGTACTTC.

V is TRBV4-1 and J is TRBJ2-7, with D perhaps matching TRBD1 or TRBD2 (6 bases each). The CDR3 extends over 16 amino acids. V lost 0 bases and J 2 bases, leaving 14 bases between the germline ends. From germline, CDR1 is MGHRA and CDR2 YSYEKL. The CDR3 spells CASSQDVGGQPYEQYF. As DNA, the CDR3 is TGCGCCAGCAGCCAAGATGTTGGGGGGCAGCCCTACGAGCAGTACTTC.

This clonotype was counted a few times. The chain employs TRBV10-2 and TRBJ1-5; no reliable D call. This CDR3 is 14 amino acids long. CDR1 is WSHSY, CDR2 SAAADI, per germline. V lost 6 bases and J lost 1, with 10 bases in between. The chain's CDR3 is CASRGGGSNQPQHF. The CDR3, as DNA: TGCGCCAGCAGGGGCGGTGGGAGCAATCAGCCCCAGCATTTT.

This clonotype has only a few counts. In nucleotides, the CDR3 is TGTGCCAGCAGCCAAGGGTACCCCAATGAGCAGTTCTTC. Its translation is CASSQGYPNEQFF. This rearrangement joins TRBV3-1 to TRBJ2-1, with D uncertain. Germline V lookup: CDR1 LGHDT, CDR2 YNNKEL (reference sequence). The CDR3 has 13 residues. The ends were cut back, 1 base at V and 6 bases at J, with 7 bases in the middle.